This T cell receptor (beta chain) was retrieved from a study of blood T cell repertoires in COVID-19. For the study at large: The study drew acute and convalescent COVID-19 samples from the United States, Italy and Spain. T cells, B-cell-depleted T cells, or PBMCs supplied cDNA or gDNA.

Study processing details: How many nucleated cells were present was estimated from reference gene primer amplification. Produced via immunoSEQ multiplex PCR; TCRdb's table is partial and in-frame only. Clone size and V and J calls were adopted from that table, with D and trimming inferred from the DNA. Of around 160,000 clones in the sample, 80% were seen once. Trimming cost V 6 bases and J 4 bases; bases outside gene matches: 5. Per the germline V gene, CDR1 is SGHRS and CDR2 is YFSETQ. The CDR3 length is 13 residues. The V gene is TRBV5-1, the J gene TRBJ1-1, with 8 bases aligning to TRBD1. The TCR comes from a man in his sixties with active or convalescent COVID-19. Sequenced material: peripheral blood. The CDR3 nucleotides read TGCGCCAGCATACCCACAGGGGGCACTGAAGCTTTCTTT. Protein product: CASIPTGGTEAFF.